This TCR beta chain was recorded in a study of blood T cell repertoires in COVID-19. Looking at the study overall: COVID-19 samples, acute and convalescent, were from the United States, Italy and Spain.

Under the authors' procedure: Amplification with reference gene primers provided the estimates of nucleated cell counts. The repertoire was sequenced with immunoSEQ multiplex PCR; TCRdb's copy has only in-frame clones and lacks some. The DNA gave D and trimming, while V, J and clone size come from that table. The sample has 200,000 to 300,000 clones, about 85% seen once; the top ten hold more than 6%. CDR3 size: 14 residues. The junction had 14 bases not matched to a gene; V was cut back by 8 bases and J by 8 bases. The germline CDR1 and CDR2 sequences are LGHDT and YNNKEL (reference sequence). Sequencing input: peripheral blood. The TCR originated in a woman aged 60-75 years with active or convalescent COVID-19. The genes are TRBV3-1 (or the pseudogene TRBV3-2) and TRBJ1-2; 7 nucleotides align to TRBD1. Here the CDR3 reads CASAREGATQGYTF. Written as DNA, the CDR3 is TGTGCCAGCGCCCGGGAGGGGGCTACGCAGGGCTACACCTTC.